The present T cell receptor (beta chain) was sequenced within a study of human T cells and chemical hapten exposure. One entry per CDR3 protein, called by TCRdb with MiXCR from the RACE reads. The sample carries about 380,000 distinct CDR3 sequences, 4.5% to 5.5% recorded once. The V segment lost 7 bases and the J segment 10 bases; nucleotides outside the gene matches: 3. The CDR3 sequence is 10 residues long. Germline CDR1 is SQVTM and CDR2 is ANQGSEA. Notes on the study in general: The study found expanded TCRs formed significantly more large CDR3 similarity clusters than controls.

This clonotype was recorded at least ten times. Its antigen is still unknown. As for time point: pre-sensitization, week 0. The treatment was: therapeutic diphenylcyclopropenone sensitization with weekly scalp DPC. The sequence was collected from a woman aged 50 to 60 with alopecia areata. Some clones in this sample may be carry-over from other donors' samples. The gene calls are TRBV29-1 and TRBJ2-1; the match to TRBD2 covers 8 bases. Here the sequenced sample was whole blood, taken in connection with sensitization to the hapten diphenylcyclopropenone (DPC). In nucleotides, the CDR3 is TGCAGCGCCATAGCGGGAGAGCAGTTCTTC. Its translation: CSAIAGEQFF.